This T cell receptor (beta chain) was identified in a study of cytomegalovirus exposure and HLA in healthy donors (TCRdb year 2017). About the study as a whole: According to a later analysis, the approximately 120 validation repertoires were produced on the same platform as the roughly 600 repertoires of the first cohort. The study aimed to test whether cataloging public T cell receptors could reveal signatures of past pathogen exposure. In addition to the first cohort of about 650 subjects, a separate validation cohort of 130 or so different subjects was used. To predict cytomegalovirus infection status, the study combined high-throughput TCR immunosequencing, statistical association of individual TCRs with disease status, and machine learning. The paper as a whole reports these results and caveats: In both the original and validation cohorts, the classifier was reported to diagnose cytomegalovirus status with high specificity and sensitivity. In vitro tests confirmed that a few of the cytomegalovirus-associated TCR beta chains recognize cytomegalovirus antigens. Across donors, most TCR sequences were observed very rarely, whereas some public TCRs were present in many individuals. Subsequent analysis determined that TCRs grouped into clusters in the first cohort also showed a tendency toward co-occurrence across the roughly 120 validation repertoires, and roughly 94% of cluster scores exceeded 0. The authors suggested that the approach could potentially be extended to other disease states and immunological phenotypes. The study gave a list of 150 to 200 TCR beta chains associated with cytomegalovirus. A later analysis had no HLA typing for the validation cohort, so co-occurrence there was scored across all 110 or so repertoires.

Separate from the approximately 690-subject first cohort, the validation cohort of roughly 130 subjects was the group to which the donors belonged. Library preparation was by the immunoSEQ multiplex PCR assay. The authors' analysis ran thus. To diagnose cytomegalovirus status from the catalog of TCR beta chain sequences, a statistical classification framework was built. Imported from immuneACCESS, the table was reduced by TCRdb to in-frame sequences with V and J called. These copies leave out some clones; in studies compared against another copy, an unresolved V gene accounts for under half, and the cause of the remainder is not known. V, J and clone size are taken as reported in that table, and D and trimming were inferred from the DNA itself. In this sample the table shows some 240,000 clones, approximately 83% of which occur a single time. The ten largest clones take up around 1.2% of the sample.

A note on this clone: The target of this receptor is not known. No qualities accompany the bases; no much larger clone lies one base away.

Relative to germline, V is missing 5 bases and J is missing 3 bases, with 5 bases of the junction outside any gene match. As encoded in the germline V gene, CDR1 is SGHVS while CDR2 is FNYEAQ. The CDR3 goes from the cysteine to the phenylalanine over 14 residues. The kept DNA is CDR3 alone, 42 bases in frame from the first base. Sample: PBMCs. The sequence derives from a woman aged 25 to 39 in good health and CMV-seropositive. The V gene is TRBV7-6 and the J gene is TRBJ2-3, with 7 central nucleotides matching TRBD2. This receptor has the CDR3 CASSPRETTDTQYF. The DNA reads as follows: TGTGCCAGCAGCCCGCGGGAGACTACAGATACGCAGTATTTT.